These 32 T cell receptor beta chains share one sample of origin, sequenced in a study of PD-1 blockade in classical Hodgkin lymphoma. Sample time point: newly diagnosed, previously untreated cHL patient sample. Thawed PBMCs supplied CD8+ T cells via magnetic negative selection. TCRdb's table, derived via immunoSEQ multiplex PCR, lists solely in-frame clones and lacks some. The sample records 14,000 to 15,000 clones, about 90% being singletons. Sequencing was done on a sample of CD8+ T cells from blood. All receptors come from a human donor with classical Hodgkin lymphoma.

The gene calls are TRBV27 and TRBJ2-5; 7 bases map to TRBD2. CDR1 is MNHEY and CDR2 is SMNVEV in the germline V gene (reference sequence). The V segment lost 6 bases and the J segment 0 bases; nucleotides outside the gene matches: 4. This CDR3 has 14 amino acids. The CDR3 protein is CASRPLADQETQYF. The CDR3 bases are TGTGCCAGCAGGCCTCTAGCGGACCAAGAGACCCAGTACTTC.

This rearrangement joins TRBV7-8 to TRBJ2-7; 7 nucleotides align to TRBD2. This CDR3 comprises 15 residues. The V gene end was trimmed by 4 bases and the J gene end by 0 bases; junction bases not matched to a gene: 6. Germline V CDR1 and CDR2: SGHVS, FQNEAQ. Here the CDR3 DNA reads TGTGCCAGCAGCTCCACTAGCGCGACCTCCTACGAGCAGTACGTC. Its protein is CASSSTSATSYEQYV.

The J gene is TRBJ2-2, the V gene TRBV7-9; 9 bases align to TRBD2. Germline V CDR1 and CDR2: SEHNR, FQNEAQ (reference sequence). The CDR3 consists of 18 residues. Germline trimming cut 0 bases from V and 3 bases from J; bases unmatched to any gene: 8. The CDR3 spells CASSLAEEREEDTGELFF. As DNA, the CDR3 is TGTGCCAGCAGCTTAGCGGAGGAGCGGGAGGAGGACACCGGGGAGCTGTTTTTT.

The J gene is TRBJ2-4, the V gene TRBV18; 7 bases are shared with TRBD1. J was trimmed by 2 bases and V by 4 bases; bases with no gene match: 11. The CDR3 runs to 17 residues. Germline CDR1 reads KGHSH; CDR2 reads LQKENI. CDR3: CASSLLGQPSTKNIQYF. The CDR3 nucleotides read TGTGCCAGCTCACTTCTGGGACAGCCCTCGACCAAAAACATTCAGTACTTC.

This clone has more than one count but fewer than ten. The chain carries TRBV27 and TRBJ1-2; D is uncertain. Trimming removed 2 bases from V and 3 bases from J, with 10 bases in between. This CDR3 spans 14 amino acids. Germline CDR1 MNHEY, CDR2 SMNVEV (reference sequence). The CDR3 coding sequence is TGTGCCAGCAGTTTAAGCTACACTGACTATGGCTACACCTTC. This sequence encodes CASSLSYTDYGYTF.

The chain's CDR3 is CASRSRGLYEQYF. For the CDR3, the DNA is TGTGCCAGCAGATCCCGGGGACTTTACGAGCAGTACTTC. The V and J genes are TRBV28 and TRBJ2-7, with D maybe TRBD2 (6 bases). V was cut by 6 bases and J by 4 bases, with 13 bases left in between. CDR1 and CDR2 (germline): MDHEN, SYDVKM. CDR3 length equals 13 residues.

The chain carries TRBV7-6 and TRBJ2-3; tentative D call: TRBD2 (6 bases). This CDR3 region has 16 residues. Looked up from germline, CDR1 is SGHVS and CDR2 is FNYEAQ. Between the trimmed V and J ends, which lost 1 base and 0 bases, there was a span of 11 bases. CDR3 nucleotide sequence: TGTGCCAGCAGCTTAGTGGCTAGCGCTAGCACAGATACGCAGTATTTT. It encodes CASSLVASASTDTQYF.

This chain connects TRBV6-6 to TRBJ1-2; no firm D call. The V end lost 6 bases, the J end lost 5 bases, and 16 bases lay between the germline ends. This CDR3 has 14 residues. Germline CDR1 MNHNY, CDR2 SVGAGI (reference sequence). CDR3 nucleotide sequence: TGTGCCAGCAGCCAAGCGGGGATTCAATATGGCTACACCTTC. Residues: CASSQAGIQYGYTF.

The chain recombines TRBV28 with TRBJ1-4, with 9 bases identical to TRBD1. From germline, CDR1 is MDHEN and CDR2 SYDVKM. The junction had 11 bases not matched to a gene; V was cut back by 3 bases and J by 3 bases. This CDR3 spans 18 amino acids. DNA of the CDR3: TGTGCCAGCAGTTTCCGTTGGGACAGGGACTTTGCTAATGAAAAACTGTTTTTT. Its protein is CASSFRWDRDFANEKLFF. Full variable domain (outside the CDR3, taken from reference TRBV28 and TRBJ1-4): DVKVTQSSRYLVKRTGEKVFLECVQDMDHENMFWYRQDPGLGLRLIYFSYDVKMKEKGDIPEGYSVSREKKERFSLILESASTNQTSMYLCASSFRWDRDFANEKLFFGSGTQLSVL.

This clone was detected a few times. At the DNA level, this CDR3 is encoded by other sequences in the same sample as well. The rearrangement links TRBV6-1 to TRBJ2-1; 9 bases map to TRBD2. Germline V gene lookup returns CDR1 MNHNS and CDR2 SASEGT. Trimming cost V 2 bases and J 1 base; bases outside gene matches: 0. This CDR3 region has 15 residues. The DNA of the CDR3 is TGTGCCAGCAGTGAACTAGCGGGATCCTACAATGAGCAGTTCTTC. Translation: CASSELAGSYNEQFF.

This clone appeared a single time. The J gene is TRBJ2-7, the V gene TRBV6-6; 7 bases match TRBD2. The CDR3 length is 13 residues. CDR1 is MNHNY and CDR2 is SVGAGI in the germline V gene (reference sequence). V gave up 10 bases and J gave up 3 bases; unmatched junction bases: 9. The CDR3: CATLADYFYEQYF. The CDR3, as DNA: TGTGCCACCCTAGCGGACTATTTCTACGAGCAGTACTTC.

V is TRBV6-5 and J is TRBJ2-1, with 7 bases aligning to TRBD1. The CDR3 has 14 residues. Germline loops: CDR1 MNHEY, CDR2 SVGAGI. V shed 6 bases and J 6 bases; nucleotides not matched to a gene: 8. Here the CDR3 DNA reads TGTGCCAGCAGCAAGACAGGGCCGCCCAATGAGCAGTTCTTC. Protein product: CASSKTGPPNEQFF.

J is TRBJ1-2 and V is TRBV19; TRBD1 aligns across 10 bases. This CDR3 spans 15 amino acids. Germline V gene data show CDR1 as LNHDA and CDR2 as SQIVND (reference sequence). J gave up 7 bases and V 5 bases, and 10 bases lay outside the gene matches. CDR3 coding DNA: TGTGCCAGTAGTCTTGGGACAGGGGTCTTGGTTGGCTACACCTTC. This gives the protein CASSLGTGVLVGYTF.

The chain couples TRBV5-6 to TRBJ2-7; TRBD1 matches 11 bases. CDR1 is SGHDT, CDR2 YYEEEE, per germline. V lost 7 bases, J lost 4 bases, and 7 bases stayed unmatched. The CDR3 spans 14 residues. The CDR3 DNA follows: TGTGCCAGCGCGCCGGGACAGGGGGAGTACGAGCAGTACTTC. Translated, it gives CASAPGQGEYEQYF.

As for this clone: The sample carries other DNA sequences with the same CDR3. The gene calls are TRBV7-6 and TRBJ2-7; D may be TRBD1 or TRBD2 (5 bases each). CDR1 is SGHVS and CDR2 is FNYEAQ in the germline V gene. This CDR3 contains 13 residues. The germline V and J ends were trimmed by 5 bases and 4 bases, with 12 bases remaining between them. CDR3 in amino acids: CASSLGPNYEQYV. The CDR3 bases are TGTGCCAGCAGCCTGGGACCTAATTACGAGCAGTACGTC.

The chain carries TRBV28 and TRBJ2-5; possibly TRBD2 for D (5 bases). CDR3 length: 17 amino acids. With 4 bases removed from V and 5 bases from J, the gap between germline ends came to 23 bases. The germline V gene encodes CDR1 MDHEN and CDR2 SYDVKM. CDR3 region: CASSSLFPLGSGETQYF. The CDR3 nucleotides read TGTGCCAGCAGTTCACTCTTCCCTTTGGGGTCGGGGGAGACCCAGTACTTC.

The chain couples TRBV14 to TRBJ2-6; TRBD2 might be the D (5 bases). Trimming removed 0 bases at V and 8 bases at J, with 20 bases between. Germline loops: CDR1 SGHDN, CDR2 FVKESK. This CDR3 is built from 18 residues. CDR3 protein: CASSQDSGGWGFTNVLTF. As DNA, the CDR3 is TGTGCCAGCAGCCAAGATTCAGGAGGTTGGGGATTTACCAACGTCCTGACTTTC. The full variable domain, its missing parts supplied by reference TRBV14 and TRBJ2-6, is EAGVTQFPSHSVIEKGQTVTLRCDPISGHDNLYWYRRVMGKEIKFLLHFVKESKQDESGMPNNRFLAERTGGTYSTLKVQPAELEDSGVYFCASSQDSGGWGFTNVLTFGAGSRLTVL.

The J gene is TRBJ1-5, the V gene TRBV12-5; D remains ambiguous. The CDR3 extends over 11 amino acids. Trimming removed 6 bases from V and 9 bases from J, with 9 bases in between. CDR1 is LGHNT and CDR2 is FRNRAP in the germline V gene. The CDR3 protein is CASGPPRPQHF. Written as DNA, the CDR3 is TGTGCTAGTGGCCCTCCCCGGCCCCAGCATTTT.

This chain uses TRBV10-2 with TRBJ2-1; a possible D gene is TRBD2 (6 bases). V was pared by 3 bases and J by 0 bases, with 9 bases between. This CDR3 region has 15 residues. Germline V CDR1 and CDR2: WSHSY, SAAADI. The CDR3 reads CASSETGSSYNEQFF. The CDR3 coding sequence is TGCGCCAGCAGTGAAACCGGGAGCTCCTACAATGAGCAGTTCTTC.

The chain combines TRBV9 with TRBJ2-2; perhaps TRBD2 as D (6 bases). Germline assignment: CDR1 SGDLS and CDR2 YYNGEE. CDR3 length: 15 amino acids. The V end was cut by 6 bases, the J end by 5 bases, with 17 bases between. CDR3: CASTRGGSGTGELFF. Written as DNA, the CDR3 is TGTGCCAGCACAAGAGGAGGGAGCGGTACCGGGGAGCTGTTTTTT.

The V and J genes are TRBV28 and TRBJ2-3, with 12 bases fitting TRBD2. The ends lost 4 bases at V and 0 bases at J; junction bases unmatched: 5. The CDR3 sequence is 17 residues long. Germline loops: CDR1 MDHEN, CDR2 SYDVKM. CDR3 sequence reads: CASSSLGTSGSTDTQYF. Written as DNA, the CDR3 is TGTGCCAGCAGTTCCCTCGGGACTAGCGGGAGCACAGATACGCAGTATTTT. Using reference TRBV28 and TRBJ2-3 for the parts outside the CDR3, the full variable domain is DVKVTQSSRYLVKRTGEKVFLECVQDMDHENMFWYRQDPGLGLRLIYFSYDVKMKEKGDIPEGYSVSREKKERFSLILESASTNQTSMYLCASSSLGTSGSTDTQYFGPGTRLTVL.

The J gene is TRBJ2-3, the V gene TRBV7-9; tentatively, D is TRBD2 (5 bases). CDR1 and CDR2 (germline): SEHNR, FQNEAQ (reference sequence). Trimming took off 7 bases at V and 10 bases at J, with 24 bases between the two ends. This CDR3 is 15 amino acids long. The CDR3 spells CASTPEREPSLAQYF. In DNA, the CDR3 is TGTGCCAGCACCCCCGAGAGGGAACCCTCCCTGGCGCAGTATTTT.

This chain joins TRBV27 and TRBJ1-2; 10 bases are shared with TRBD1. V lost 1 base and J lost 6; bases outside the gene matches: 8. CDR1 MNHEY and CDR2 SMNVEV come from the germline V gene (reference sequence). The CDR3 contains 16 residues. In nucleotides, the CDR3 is TGTGCCAGCAGTTTATTGTCTGCGGGACAGGGGCATGGCTACACCTTC. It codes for CASSLLSAGQGHGYTF.

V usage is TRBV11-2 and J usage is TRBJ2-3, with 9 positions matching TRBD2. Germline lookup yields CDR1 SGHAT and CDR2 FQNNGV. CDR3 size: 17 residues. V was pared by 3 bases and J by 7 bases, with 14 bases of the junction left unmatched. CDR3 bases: TGTGCCAGCAGCTTCCGGGGACTAGCCCGGGTCATGAATACGCAGTATTTT. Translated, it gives CASSFRGLARVMNTQYF.

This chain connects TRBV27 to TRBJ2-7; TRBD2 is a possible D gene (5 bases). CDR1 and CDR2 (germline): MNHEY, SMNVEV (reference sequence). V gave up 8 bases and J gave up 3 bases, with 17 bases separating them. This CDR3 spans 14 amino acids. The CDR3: CASSPADGLYEQYF. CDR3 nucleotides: TGTGCCAGCTCACCCGCGGACGGACTCTACGAGCAGTACTTC.

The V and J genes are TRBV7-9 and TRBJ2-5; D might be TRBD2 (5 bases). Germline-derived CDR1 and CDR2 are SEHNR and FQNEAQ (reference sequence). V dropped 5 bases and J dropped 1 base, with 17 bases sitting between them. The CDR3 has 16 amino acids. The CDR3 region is CASSALQLRGQETQYF. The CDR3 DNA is TGTGCCAGCAGCGCCTTACAACTCCGGGGCCAAGAGACCCAGTACTTC.

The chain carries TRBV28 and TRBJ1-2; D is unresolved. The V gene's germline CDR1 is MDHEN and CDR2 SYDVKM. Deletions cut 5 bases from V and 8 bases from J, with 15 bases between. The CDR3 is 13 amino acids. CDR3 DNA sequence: TGTGCCAGCAGTCCCCAAAACTTCCTAGGCTACACCTTC. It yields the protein CASSPQNFLGYTF.

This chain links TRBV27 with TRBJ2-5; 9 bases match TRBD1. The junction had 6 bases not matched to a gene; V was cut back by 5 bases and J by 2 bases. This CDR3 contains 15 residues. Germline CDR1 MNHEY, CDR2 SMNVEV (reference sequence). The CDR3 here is CASSATDRGQETQYF. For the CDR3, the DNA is TGTGCCAGCAGTGCAACAGACAGGGGGCAAGAGACCCAGTACTTC.

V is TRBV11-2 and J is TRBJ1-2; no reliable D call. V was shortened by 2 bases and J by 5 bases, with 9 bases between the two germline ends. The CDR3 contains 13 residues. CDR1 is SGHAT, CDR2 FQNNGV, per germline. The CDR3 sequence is CASSLPVKYGYTF. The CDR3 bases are TGTGCCAGCAGCTTACCAGTTAAATATGGCTACACCTTC.

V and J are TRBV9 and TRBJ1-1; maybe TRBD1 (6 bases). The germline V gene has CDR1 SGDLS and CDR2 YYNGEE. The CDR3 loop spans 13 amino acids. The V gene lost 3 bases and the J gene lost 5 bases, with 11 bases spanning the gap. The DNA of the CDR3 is TGTGCCAGCAGCGAAGGGGGTAGGACTGAAGCTTTCTTT. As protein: CASSEGGRTEAFF.

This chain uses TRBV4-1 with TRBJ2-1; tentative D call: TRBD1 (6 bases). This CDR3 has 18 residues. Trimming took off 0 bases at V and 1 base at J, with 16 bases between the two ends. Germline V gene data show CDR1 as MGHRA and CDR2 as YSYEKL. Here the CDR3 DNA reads TGCGCCAGCAGCCAAGAATACAGGGTGTCATCTTCCTACAATGAGCAGTTCTTC. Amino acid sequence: CASSQEYRVSSSYNEQFF.

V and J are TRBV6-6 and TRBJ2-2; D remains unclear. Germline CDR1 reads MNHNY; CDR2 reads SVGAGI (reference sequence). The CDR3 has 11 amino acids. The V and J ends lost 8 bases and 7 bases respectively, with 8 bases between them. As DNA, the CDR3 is TGTGCCAGCTCAGGCGTCGGGGAGCTGTTTTTT. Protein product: CASSGVGELFF.